The 3 T cell receptor beta chains given below trace back to one sample, sequenced in a study of early T cells in non-severe SARS-CoV-2 infection. TCRdb independently ran MiXCR on the 5' RACE reads; one entry per CDR3 protein. The table shows fewer than 85,000 distinct CDR3 sequences, with 8.5% to 10% occurring only once. The material sequenced was whole blood. These receptors came from an adult who was a healthcare worker with PCR-confirmed SARS-CoV-2 infection or an uninfected control (not recorded which).

This clonotype was counted between two and nine times. The chain joins TRBV7-9 to TRBJ2-2; D remains unclear. The V end lost 2 bases, the J end lost 7 bases, and 5 bases lay between the germline ends. This CDR3 contains 12 residues. Germline lookup yields CDR1 SEHNR and CDR2 FQNEAQ (reference sequence). The CDR3 DNA is TGTGCCAGCAGCTTATCATACGGGGAGCTGTTTTTT. It yields the protein CASSLSYGELFF.

This clonotype has only a few counts. The V call is TRBV5-1, the J call TRBJ2-3, with unresolved D. V was shortened by 0 bases and J by 4 bases, with 9 bases between the two germline ends. The CDR3 totals 14 residues. CDR1 is SGHRS and CDR2 is YFSETQ in the germline V gene. The DNA for the CDR3 is TGCGCCAGCAGCTTGGGGGGAAACGCAGATACGCAGTATTTT. It translates to CASSLGGNADTQYF.

This clonotype appeared many times. The V and J genes are TRBV28 and TRBJ1-2, with TRBD1 matching 9 bases. Trimming took 6 bases from V and 8 from J; bases not matched to a gene: 10. Germline V gene sequence: CDR1 MDHEN, CDR2 SYDVKM. The CDR3 has 14 amino acids. Written as DNA, the CDR3 is TGTGCCAGCAGGGAGTCCGGGACAGGGACGGGCTACACCTTC. Protein product: CASRESGTGTGYTF.